The 20 T cell receptor beta chains reported below all come from one sample, sequenced in a study of T cells in Graves' hyperthyroidism and ophthalmopathy. Amplified TCR beta CDR3 regions came from RNA transcripts. A set of HTBI primers served as the primers for a first-round RT-PCR of the TCR CDR3. TCRdb used MiXCR to reprocess the multiplex PCR reads, holding one entry per CDR3 protein. The profile shows hundreds of thousands of distinct CDR3 sequences, 15% to 18% of them singletons. Sequencing was done on a sample of blood. These receptors came from a woman under 30 with Graves' hyperthyroidism that later progressed to Graves' ophthalmopathy.

This clonotype was counted ten times or more. CDR3 bases: TGTGCCAGCAGCTTAGAGGGTAGGGGACAGGGTCAAGCTTTCTTT. Its protein is CASSLEGRGQGQAFF. V is TRBV7-8 and J is TRBJ1-1; 9 nucleotides match TRBD1. Germline CDR1 is SGHVS and CDR2 is FQNEAQ. The CDR3 length is 15 residues. V gave up 1 base and J gave up 9 bases; unmatched junction bases: 9. The full variable domain, with the rest looked up from reference TRBV7-8 and TRBJ1-1, is GAGVSQSPRYKVAKRGQDVALRCDPISGHVSLFWYQQALGQGPEFLTYFQNEAQLDKSGLPSDRFFAERPEGSVSTLKIQRTQQEDSAVYLCASSLEGRGQGQAFFGQGTRLTVV.

This clonotype showed up many times. J is TRBJ2-5 and V is TRBV27, with D perhaps TRBD2 (6 bases). V was shortened by 5 bases and J by 5 bases, with 21 bases between the two germline ends. The CDR3 runs 16 residues. Germline V CDR1 and CDR2: MNHEY, SMNVEV (reference sequence). This CDR3 is CASSPHNGRKRETQYF. CDR3 sequence (DNA): TGTGCCAGCAGTCCCCATAACGGGAGAAAACGGGAGACCCAGTACTTC.

There are many counts of this clonotype. The CDR3 DNA follows: TGTGCCAGCAGTCACGACAGGAACAATCAGCCCCAGCATTTT. Translating it yields CASSHDRNNQPQHF. The chain joins TRBV28 to TRBJ1-5; possibly TRBD1 for D (6 bases). The CDR3 is made up of 14 amino acids. V lost 5 bases and J 3 bases, leaving 11 bases between the germline ends. Germline V CDR1 and CDR2: MDHEN, SYDVKM.

V usage is TRBV2 and J usage is TRBJ2-5, with 10 positions matching TRBD1. The CDR3 spans 13 residues. Germline loops: CDR1 SNHLY, CDR2 FYNNEI. V was pared by 6 bases and J by 3 bases, with 1 base of the junction left unmatched. CDR3: CASRGTGEETQYF. CDR3 in DNA: TGTGCCAGCAGGGGGACAGGGGAAGAGACCCAGTACTTC.

This clonotype was counted at least ten times. The chain links TRBV6-4 to TRBJ2-2; the D is unclear. The V end was cut by 2 bases, the J end by 6 bases, with 7 bases between. Germline CDR1 MRHNA, CDR2 SNTAGT. This CDR3 has 13 amino acids. The CDR3 DNA follows: TGTGCCAGCAGTGACGGGGAATCCGGGGAGCTGTTTTTT. It translates to CASSDGESGELFF.

This clonotype was counted at least ten times. The chain joins TRBV27 to TRBJ2-7; 7 bases agree with TRBD1. V gave up 6 bases and J gave up 2 bases; unmatched junction bases: 1. This CDR3 has 12 amino acids. The germline V gene has CDR1 MNHEY and CDR2 SMNVEV (reference sequence). The DNA of the CDR3 is TGTGCCAGCAGAGGACAGGCCTACGAGCAGTACTTC. Translated: CASRGQAYEQYF.

This clonotype has at least ten counts. The CDR3 loop reads CASSQEGRNMNTEAFF. CDR3 nucleotides: TGTGCCAGCAGCCAAGAAGGGCGGAATATGAACACTGAAGCTTTCTTT. This sequence joins TRBV3-1 and TRBJ1-1; no clear D gene. V dropped 0 bases and J dropped 0 bases, with 11 bases sitting between them. The CDR3 runs to 16 residues. Germline lookup yields CDR1 LGHDT and CDR2 YNNKEL (reference sequence).

The rearrangement uses TRBV12-3 or TRBV12-4 and TRBJ1-5; no clear D. The CDR3 is made up of 14 amino acids. Trimming stripped 2 bases from V and 1 base from J, with 6 bases between. The CDR3 DNA reads as TGTGCCAGCAGTTTAACTCGGAGCAATCAGCCCCAGCATTTT. As protein: CASSLTRSNQPQHF.

In the case of this clonotype: A clone one base away is much larger, so this may be a read error. The V gene is TRBV30, the J gene TRBJ2-5, with D uncertain. Germline lookup yields CDR1 GTSNPN and CDR2 SVGIG (reference sequence). V shed 1 base and J shed 10 bases, with 16 bases lying between them. The CDR3 consists of 13 residues. As DNA, the CDR3 is TGTGCCTGGAGTGGGGGAAATGCGTGGAACCAGTACTTC. Protein sequence: CAWSGGNAWNQYF.

About this clonotype itself: A read error is possible here, since a much larger clone lies one base away. The final CDR3 position lacks the conserved phenylalanine or tryptophan, pointing to a likely read error. This sequence joins TRBV2 and TRBJ2-7, with TRBD1 matching over 7 bases. This CDR3 region has 13 residues. Germline CDR1 and CDR2: SNHLY and FYNNEI. J was trimmed by 2 bases and V by 6 bases; bases with no gene match: 4. The CDR3 loop reads CASRTGLTYEQYL. The CDR3, as DNA: TGTGCCAGCAGGACAGGGCTTACCTACGAGCAGTACCTC.

Note on this clonotype: A much larger clone sits a single nucleotide away, making a read error possible. The chain is built from TRBV6-2 or TRBV6-3 and TRBJ1-5; D is uncertain. The CDR3 sequence is 13 residues long. Trimming left V 11 bases short and J 0 bases short, with 11 bases between. From germline, CDR1 is MNHEY and CDR2 SVGEGT. The CDR3 spells CAGRGYSNQPQHF. CDR3 coding DNA: TGTGCCGGCCGGGGATATAGCAATCAGCCCCAGCATTTT.

The J gene is TRBJ1-6, the V gene TRBV20-1; 12 nucleotides match TRBD1. V was clipped by 6 bases and J by 6 bases; unmatched bases: 15. Germline V gene lookup returns CDR1 DFQATT and CDR2 SNEGSKA (reference sequence). This CDR3 has 18 amino acids. CDR3 protein: CSAVTGTGGALGNSPLHF. The CDR3 DNA sequence: TGCAGTGCCGTAACCGGGACAGGGGGCGCCCTGGGTAATTCACCCCTCCACTTT.

A few counts support this clonotype. The chain employs TRBV29-1 and TRBJ2-1; TRBD2 matches 8 bases. This CDR3 spans 17 amino acids. J lost 0 bases, V lost 1 base, and 8 bases had no gene match. Germline CDR1 SQVTM, CDR2 ANQGSEA. The CDR3 loop is CSVEAEFSGSSYNEQFF. CDR3 bases: TGCAGCGTTGAAGCCGAGTTCAGCGGGAGCTCCTACAATGAGCAGTTCTTC.

As concerns this clonotype: This sequence may be a read error, since a much larger clone differs from it by one base. The CDR3 nucleotides are TGTGCCAGCAGCCAAGACACCCGCCGTAATGAGACCCAGTACTTC. It codes for CASSQDTRRNETQYF. J is TRBJ2-5 and V is TRBV3-1; D is unresolved. V dropped 0 bases and J dropped 5 bases, with 13 bases sitting between them. The CDR3 spans 15 residues. CDR1 is LGHDT, CDR2 YNNKEL, per germline (reference sequence).

This clonotype was seen ten or more times. The chain is built from TRBV6-2 or TRBV6-3 and TRBJ2-7, with 10 nucleotides matching TRBD2. The V and J ends lost 6 bases and 7 bases, in that order; junction bases with no gene match: 6. CDR1 and CDR2 (germline): MNHEY, SVGEGT. There are 13 residues in the CDR3. This CDR3 is CASRRAGGGEQYF. The CDR3 nucleotides read TGTGCCAGCAGACGAGCGGGAGGGGGAGAGCAGTACTTC.

J is TRBJ1-2 and V is TRBV5-1; possible D gene TRBD1, 5 bases. The length of the CDR3 is 18 residues. CDR1 is SGHRS and CDR2 is YFSETQ in the germline V gene. V lost 0 bases and J 3 bases, leaving 21 bases between the germline ends. The CDR3 nucleotides read TGCGCCAGCAGCTTGGGTGGGACGCCAGTCAACATCTACTATGGCTACACCTTC. Amino acid sequence: CASSLGGTPVNIYYGYTF.

This clonotype was seen at least ten times. The V and J genes are TRBV3-1 and TRBJ1-1; D ambiguous. The V gene's germline CDR1 is LGHDT and CDR2 YNNKEL (reference sequence). The CDR3 covers 12 residues. Trimming removed 3 bases at V and 7 bases at J, with 9 bases between. Here the CDR3 reads CASSQSSYEAFF. CDR3 sequence (DNA): TGTGCCAGCAGCCAGTCATCTTATGAAGCTTTCTTT.

At least ten counts were recorded for this clonotype. The chain carries TRBV6-2 or TRBV6-3 and TRBJ2-7; 9 nucleotides match TRBD1. Per germline, CDR1 MNHEY and CDR2 SVGEGT. V shed 5 bases, J shed 5 bases, and the junction held 7 bases outside the gene matches. The CDR3 runs to 14 residues. The CDR3: CASSPGQGGHEQYF. The DNA of the CDR3 is TGTGCCAGCAGTCCGGGACAGGGAGGCCACGAGCAGTACTTC.

The chain has TRBV7-9 and TRBJ1-1; a possible D gene is TRBD1 (6 bases). The CDR3 length is 14 residues. CDR1 is SEHNR and CDR2 is FQNEAQ in the germline V gene (reference sequence). V shed 8 bases and J shed 7 bases, with 20 bases lying between them. The CDR3 DNA sequence: TGTGCCAGCGGCACAGCGACAGGTCCTCTTGAAGCTTTCTTT. Translated, it gives CASGTATGPLEAFF.

This clonotype was detected many times. The chain uses TRBV7-9 and TRBJ1-1; D remains unclear. There are 14 residues in the CDR3. Looked up from germline, CDR1 is SEHNR and CDR2 is FQNEAQ (reference sequence). Trimming removed 5 bases from V and 1 base from J, with 11 bases in between. The CDR3: CASSPSWRNTEAFF. In DNA, the CDR3 is TGTGCCAGCAGCCCTAGTTGGAGGAACACTGAAGCTTTCTTT.